The 6 T cell receptor beta chains given below trace back to one sample, sequenced in a study of shared clonotypes between healthy human individuals. This table comes from immunoSEQ multiplex PCR, and its TCRdb copy is limited to in-frame clones, with some not included. The sample includes 2.5 million or so clones, around nine tenths seen only once; the top ten take about 0.13%. Sequenced: naive CD4+ T cells sorted from blood. Subset indicated: CD45RA+ positively selected. The source of these receptors is a young man in good health.

V and J are TRBV5-6 and TRBJ2-1, with D perhaps matching TRBD2 (6 bases). This CDR3 has 15 residues. V was shortened by 1 base and J by 5 bases, with 13 bases between the two germline ends. Germline assignment: CDR1 SGHDT and CDR2 YYEEEE. This chain's CDR3 is CASSLPGSLDNEQFF. For the CDR3, the DNA is TGTGCCAGCAGCTTGCCCGGGAGCCTTGACAATGAGCAGTTCTTC. Using reference TRBV5-6 and TRBJ2-1 for the parts outside the CDR3, the full variable domain is DAGVTQSPTHLIKTRGQQVTLRCSPKSGHDTVSWYQQALGQGPQFIFQYYEEEERQRGNFPDRFSGHQFPNYSSELNVNALLLGDSALYLCASSLPGSLDNEQFFGPGTRLTVL.

The J gene is TRBJ2-1, the V gene TRBV19; TRBD2 matches at 9 bases. With V trimmed by 5 bases and J by 9 bases, 8 bases remained unmatched. Per the germline V gene, CDR1 is LNHDA and CDR2 is SQIVND (reference sequence). This CDR3 region has 14 residues. CDR3 protein: CASSPRGREGEQFF. CDR3 sequence (DNA): TGTGCCAGTAGTCCCCGCGGGCGGGAGGGTGAGCAGTTCTTC. The full variable domain, its missing parts supplied by reference TRBV19 and TRBJ2-1, is DGGITQSPKYLFRKEGQNVTLSCEQNLNHDAMYWYRQDPGQGLRLIYYSQIVNDFQKGDIAEGYSVSREKKESFPLTVTSAQKNPTAFYLCASSPRGREGEQFFGPGTRLTVL.

The chain uses TRBV2 and TRBJ1-1, with TRBD1 matching over 7 bases. CDR3 size: 12 residues. Germline loops: CDR1 SNHLY, CDR2 FYNNEI. J lost 5 bases, V lost 4 bases, and 1 base had no gene match. CDR3 nucleotide sequence: TGTGCCAGCAGTGCGACAGGGACTGAAGCTTTCTTT. The encoded protein is CASSATGTEAFF.

The chain couples TRBV10-2 to TRBJ2-7, with TRBD2 matching over 10 bases. The CDR3 runs to 22 residues. J gave up 1 base and V 2 bases, and 23 bases lay outside the gene matches. Germline loops: CDR1 WSHSY, CDR2 SAAADI. The CDR3 is CASSELFRVLSLGTSVSYEQYF. CDR3 nucleotides: TGCGCCAGCAGTGAGCTGTTCAGGGTTCTTTCGCTAGGGACTAGCGTTTCCTACGAGCAGTACTTC.

This clone was counted once. Its ends do not fully match the called genes, so a read error is possible. This rearrangement joins TRBV7-2 to TRBJ1-6; D remains ambiguous. This CDR3 is built from 12 residues. The V gene's germline CDR1 is SGHTA and CDR2 FQGNSA. The CDR3, as DNA: TGTGCCAGCAGCTTATATACTTCACCCCTCCACTTT. Its translation: CASSLYTSPLHF.

The chain links TRBV28 to TRBJ2-1; the match to TRBD2 covers 9 bases. CDR1 is MDHEN, CDR2 SYDVKM, per germline. The junction had 7 bases not matched to a gene; V was cut back by 2 bases and J by 11 bases. The CDR3 contains 14 residues. The CDR3 coding sequence is TGTGCCAGCAGTTTAGAACTAGCGGGCATCCAGCAGTTCTTC. This gives the protein CASSLELAGIQQFF.